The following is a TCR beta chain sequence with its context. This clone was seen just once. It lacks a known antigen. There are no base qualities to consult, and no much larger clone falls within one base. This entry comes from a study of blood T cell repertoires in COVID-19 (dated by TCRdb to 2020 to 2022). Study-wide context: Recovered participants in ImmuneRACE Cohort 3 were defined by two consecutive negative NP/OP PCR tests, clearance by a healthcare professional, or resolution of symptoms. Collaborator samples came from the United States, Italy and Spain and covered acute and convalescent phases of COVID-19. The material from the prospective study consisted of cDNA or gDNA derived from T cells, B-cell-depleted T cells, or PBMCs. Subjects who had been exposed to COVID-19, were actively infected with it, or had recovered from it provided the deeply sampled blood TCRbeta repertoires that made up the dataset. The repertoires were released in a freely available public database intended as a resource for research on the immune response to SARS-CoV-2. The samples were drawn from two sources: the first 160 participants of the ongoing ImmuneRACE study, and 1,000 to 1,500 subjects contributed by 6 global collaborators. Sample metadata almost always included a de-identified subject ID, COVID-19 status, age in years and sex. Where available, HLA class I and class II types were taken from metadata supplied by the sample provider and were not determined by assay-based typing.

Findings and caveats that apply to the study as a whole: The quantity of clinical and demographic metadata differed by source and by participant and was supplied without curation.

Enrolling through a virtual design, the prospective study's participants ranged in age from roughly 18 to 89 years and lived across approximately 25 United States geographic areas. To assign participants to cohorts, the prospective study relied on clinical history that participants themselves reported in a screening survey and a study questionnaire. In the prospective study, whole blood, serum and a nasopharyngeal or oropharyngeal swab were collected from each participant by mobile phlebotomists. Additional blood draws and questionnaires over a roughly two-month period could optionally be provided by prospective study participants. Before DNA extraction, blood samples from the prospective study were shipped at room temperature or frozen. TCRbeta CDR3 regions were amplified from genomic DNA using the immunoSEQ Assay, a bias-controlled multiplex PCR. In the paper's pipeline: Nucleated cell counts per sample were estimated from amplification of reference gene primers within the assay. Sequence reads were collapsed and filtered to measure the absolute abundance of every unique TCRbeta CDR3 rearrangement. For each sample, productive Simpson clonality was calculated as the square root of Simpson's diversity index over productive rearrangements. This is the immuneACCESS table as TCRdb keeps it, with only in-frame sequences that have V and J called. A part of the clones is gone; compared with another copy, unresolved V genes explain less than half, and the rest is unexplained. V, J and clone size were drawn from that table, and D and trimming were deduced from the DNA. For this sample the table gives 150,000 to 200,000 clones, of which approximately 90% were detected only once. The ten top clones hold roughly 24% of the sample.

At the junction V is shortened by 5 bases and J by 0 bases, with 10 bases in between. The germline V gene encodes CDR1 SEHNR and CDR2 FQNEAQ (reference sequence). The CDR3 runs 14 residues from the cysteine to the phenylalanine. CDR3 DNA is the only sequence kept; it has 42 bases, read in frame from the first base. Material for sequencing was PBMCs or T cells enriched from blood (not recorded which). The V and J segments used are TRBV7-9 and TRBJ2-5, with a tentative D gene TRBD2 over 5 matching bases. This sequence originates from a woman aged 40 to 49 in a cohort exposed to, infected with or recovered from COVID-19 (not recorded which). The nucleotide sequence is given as TGTGCCAGCAGCGGAGGAGTGGACCAAGAGACCCAGTACTTC. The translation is CASSGGVDQETQYF.